Listed below are T cell receptor beta chains from one sample, sequenced in a study of CD8+ T cells in alopecia areata. Profiled with immunoSEQ multiplex PCR; TCRdb holds only in-frame clones, not every one. In the table there are 95,000 to 110,000 clones, 84% of which are singletons. Sequencing used CD8+ T cells sorted from blood, obtained at week 24, from a patient treated with tofacitinib. The receptors originated from a human donor with alopecia areata. Each CDR3 is given with its conserved first and last residue. Each record gives: J gene, clone size, D gene, V gene, CDR3 protein, CDR3 DNA. D genes are given only for firm matches. Size is stated for part of the rows, as once, few or many counts, or as a class when the clone is expanded.

j_gene: TRBJ2-7; abundance: -; d_gene: TRBD1; v_gene: TRBV29-1; CDR3aa: CSFESGDSYSYEQYF; CDR3nt: TGCAGCTTCGAAAGTGGGGACAGCTATTCCTACGAGCAGTACTTC
j_gene: TRBJ2-5; abundance: -; d_gene: TRBD2; v_gene: TRBV10-3; CDR3aa: CASRRLAGEEETQYF; CDR3nt: TGTGCCAGTAGACGACTAGCGGGGGAGGAAGAGACCCAGTACTTC
j_gene: TRBJ2-3; abundance: -; d_gene: -; v_gene: TRBV6-5; CDR3aa: CASSYSPRGIADTQYF; CDR3nt: TGTGCCAGCAGTTACTCGCCCAGGGGAATCGCAGATACGCAGTATTTT
j_gene: TRBJ2-2; abundance: -; d_gene: TRBD2; v_gene: TRBV4-1; CDR3aa: CASSHTSGWTGELFF; CDR3nt: TGCGCCAGCAGCCATACTAGCGGTTGGACCGGGGAGCTGTTTTTT
j_gene: TRBJ1-5; abundance: -; d_gene: -; v_gene: TRBV7-2; CDR3aa: CASSLGWGNQPQHF; CDR3nt: TGTGCCAGCAGCTTAGGGTGGGGCAATCAGCCCCAGCATTTT
j_gene: TRBJ1-2; abundance: -; d_gene: -; v_gene: TRBV21-1; CDR3aa: CALQGPTSPNYGYTF; CDR3nt: TGTGCCCTACAGGGGCCCACCTCCCCCAACTATGGCTACACCTTC
j_gene: TRBJ2-7; abundance: few; d_gene: TRBD1; v_gene: TRBV7-6; CDR3aa: CASSRDRAGTGQGEQYF; CDR3nt: TGTGCCAGCAGCCGGGATCGTGCCGGGACAGGGCAAGGAGAGCAGTACTTC
j_gene: TRBJ2-7; abundance: -; d_gene: -; v_gene: TRBV27; CDR3aa: CASSLGATYEQYF; CDR3nt: TGTGCCAGCAGTTTAGGGGCCACCTACGAGCAGTACTTC
j_gene: TRBJ2-1; abundance: -; d_gene: TRBD1; v_gene: TRBV5-1; CDR3aa: CASSRGGDREWLGNEQFF; CDR3nt: TGCGCCAGCAGCCGAGGAGGGGACAGGGAATGGTTGGGCAATGAGCAGTTCTTC
j_gene: TRBJ2-7; abundance: few; d_gene: TRBD1; v_gene: TRBV29-1; CDR3aa: CSVEGQGAGEQYF; CDR3nt: TGCAGCGTTGAGGGACAGGGGGCGGGCGAGCAGTACTTC
j_gene: TRBJ2-1; abundance: -; d_gene: TRBD2; v_gene: TRBV4-3; CDR3aa: CASSQDMTSGVFLSSYNEQFF; CDR3nt: TGCGCCAGCAGCCAAGATATGACTAGCGGGGTTTTCTTGAGCTCCTACAATGAGCAGTTCTTC
j_gene: TRBJ2-2; abundance: -; d_gene: -; v_gene: TRBV29-1; CDR3aa: CSVETVNTGELFF; CDR3nt: TGCAGCGTTGAGACGGTGAACACCGGGGAGCTGTTTTTT
j_gene: TRBJ2-3; abundance: -; d_gene: -; v_gene: TRBV5-1; CDR3aa: CASSLLRGVGPTDTQYF; CDR3nt: TGCGCCAGCAGCTTGCTAAGGGGCGTCGGACCCACAGATACGCAGTATTTT
j_gene: TRBJ2-3; abundance: -; d_gene: -; v_gene: TRBV27; CDR3aa: CASSLFRGVPDTQYF; CDR3nt: TGTGCCAGCAGTTTATTTAGGGGTGTCCCAGATACGCAGTATTTT
j_gene: TRBJ1-5; abundance: -; d_gene: -; v_gene: TRBV27; CDR3aa: CASGGGIGQPQHF; CDR3nt: TGTGCCAGCGGGGGGGGGATAGGTCAGCCCCAGCATTTT
j_gene: TRBJ2-7; abundance: -; d_gene: TRBD1; v_gene: TRBV29-1; CDR3aa: CSALWDRDHEQYF; CDR3nt: TGCAGCGCCCTTTGGGACAGGGACCACGAGCAGTACTTC
j_gene: TRBJ2-2; abundance: -; d_gene: TRBD2; v_gene: TRBV2; CDR3aa: CASRAGEYTGELFF; CDR3nt: TGTGCCAGCAGGGCGGGGGAGTACACCGGGGAGCTGTTTTTT
j_gene: TRBJ2-3; abundance: -; d_gene: TRBD2; v_gene: TRBV6-5; CDR3aa: CASSYVSSGDTQYF; CDR3nt: TGTGCCAGCAGTTACGTGTCTAGCGGGGATACGCAGTATTTT
j_gene: TRBJ1-2; abundance: -; d_gene: -; v_gene: TRBV21-1; CDR3aa: CASSKDGRGLSFVGYTF; CDR3nt: TGTGCCAGCAGCAAAGACGGCAGGGGGCTCAGCTTCGTTGGCTACACCTTC
j_gene: TRBJ2-7; abundance: -; d_gene: TRBD2; v_gene: TRBV19; CDR3aa: CASSIPGLAVPGVEQYF; CDR3nt: TGTGCCAGTAGTATCCCGGGACTAGCGGTCCCTGGGGTCGAGCAGTACTTC
j_gene: TRBJ1-2; abundance: -; d_gene: TRBD1; v_gene: TRBV7-2; CDR3aa: CASSRQGSGGRIYYGYTF; CDR3nt: TGTGCCAGCAGCCGACAGGGTTCGGGGGGAAGAATATACTATGGCTACACCTTC
j_gene: TRBJ2-5; abundance: -; d_gene: TRBD1; v_gene: TRBV11-1; CDR3aa: CASSLSPGGLETQYF; CDR3nt: TGTGCCAGCAGCTTATCACCAGGGGGATTGGAGACCCAGTACTTC
j_gene: TRBJ1-2; abundance: -; d_gene: -; v_gene: TRBV29-1; CDR3aa: CSVEDLYGYTF; CDR3nt: TGCAGCGTTGAGGACCTCTATGGCTACACCTTC
j_gene: TRBJ2-7; abundance: -; d_gene: -; v_gene: TRBV27; CDR3aa: CASSKVGFRNEQYF; CDR3nt: TGTGCCAGCAGTAAGGTAGGGTTTAGGAACGAGCAGTACTTC
j_gene: TRBJ1-5; abundance: -; d_gene: -; v_gene: TRBV21-1; CDR3aa: CATGGRARSVCGNQPQHF; CDR3nt: TGTGCCACAGGGGGCAGGGCGAGATCGGTATGTGGCAATCAGCCCCAGCATTTT
j_gene: TRBJ1-1; abundance: -; d_gene: TRBD1; v_gene: TRBV4-3; CDR3aa: CASSPTGRDTEAFF; CDR3nt: TGCGCCAGCAGCCCGACAGGGAGGGACACTGAAGCTTTCTTT
j_gene: TRBJ2-3; abundance: -; d_gene: -; v_gene: TRBV19; CDR3aa: CASSITLGLPSTDTQYF; CDR3nt: TGTGCCAGTAGTATAACGCTCGGCCTCCCTAGCACAGATACGCAGTATTTT
j_gene: TRBJ2-7; abundance: -; d_gene: TRBD1; v_gene: TRBV5-4; CDR3aa: CASSLGTGAYEQYF; CDR3nt: TGTGCCAGCAGCCTGGGGACAGGGGCCTACGAGCAGTACTTC